In this sample, the clone carrying this T cell receptor beta chain turned up a few times. This sample was included in a study of blood T cell repertoires in COVID-19. Study in general: Sample material is recorded as cDNA or gDNA derived from T cells, B-cell-depleted T cells, or PBMCs.

Sequenced by immunoSEQ multiplex PCR; TCRdb stores in-frame clones only, minus some. The sample has 100,000 or so clones; around 73% are singletons. The V and J ends lost 7 bases and 2 bases, in that order; junction bases with no gene match: 9. This CDR3 contains 16 residues. The germline CDR1 and CDR2 sequences are MNHEY and SMNVEV (reference sequence). The sequence was collected from a man aged 55 to 70 with active or convalescent COVID-19. The chain has TRBV27 and TRBJ2-4; TRBD1 aligns across 9 bases. Sequencing used peripheral blood. DNA for the CDR3: TGTGCCAGCAAATTACAGGGGGCAAAGACCAAAAACATTCAGTACTTC. This codes for CASKLQGAKTKNIQYF.